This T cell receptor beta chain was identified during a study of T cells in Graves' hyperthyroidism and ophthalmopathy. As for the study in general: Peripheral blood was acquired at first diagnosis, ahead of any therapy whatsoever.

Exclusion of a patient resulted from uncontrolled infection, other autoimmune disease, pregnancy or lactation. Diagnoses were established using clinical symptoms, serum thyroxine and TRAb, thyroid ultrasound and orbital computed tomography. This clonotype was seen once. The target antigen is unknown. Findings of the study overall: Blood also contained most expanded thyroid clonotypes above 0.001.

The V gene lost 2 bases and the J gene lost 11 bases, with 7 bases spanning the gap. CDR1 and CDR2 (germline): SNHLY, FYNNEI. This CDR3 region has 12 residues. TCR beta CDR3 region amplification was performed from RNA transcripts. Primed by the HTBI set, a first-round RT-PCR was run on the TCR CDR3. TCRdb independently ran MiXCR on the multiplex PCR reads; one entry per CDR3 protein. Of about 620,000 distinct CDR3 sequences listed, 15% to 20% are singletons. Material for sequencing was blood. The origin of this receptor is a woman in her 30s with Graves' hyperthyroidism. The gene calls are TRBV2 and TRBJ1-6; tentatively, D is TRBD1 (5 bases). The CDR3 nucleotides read TGTGCCAGCAGTGAATCCAGGGCACCCCTCCACTTT. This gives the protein CASSESRAPLHF.